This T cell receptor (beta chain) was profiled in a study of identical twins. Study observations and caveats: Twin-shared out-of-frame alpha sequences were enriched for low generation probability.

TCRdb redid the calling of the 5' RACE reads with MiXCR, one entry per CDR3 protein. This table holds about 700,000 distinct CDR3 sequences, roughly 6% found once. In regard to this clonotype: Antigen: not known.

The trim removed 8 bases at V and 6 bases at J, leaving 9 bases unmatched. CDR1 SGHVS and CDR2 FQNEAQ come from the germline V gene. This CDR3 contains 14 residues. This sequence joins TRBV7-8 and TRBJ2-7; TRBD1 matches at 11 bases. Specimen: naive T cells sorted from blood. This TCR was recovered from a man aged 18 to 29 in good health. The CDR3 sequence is CASRSPGQGGEQYF. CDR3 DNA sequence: TGTGCCAGCCGTTCCCCGGGACAGGGGGGCGAGCAGTACTTC.